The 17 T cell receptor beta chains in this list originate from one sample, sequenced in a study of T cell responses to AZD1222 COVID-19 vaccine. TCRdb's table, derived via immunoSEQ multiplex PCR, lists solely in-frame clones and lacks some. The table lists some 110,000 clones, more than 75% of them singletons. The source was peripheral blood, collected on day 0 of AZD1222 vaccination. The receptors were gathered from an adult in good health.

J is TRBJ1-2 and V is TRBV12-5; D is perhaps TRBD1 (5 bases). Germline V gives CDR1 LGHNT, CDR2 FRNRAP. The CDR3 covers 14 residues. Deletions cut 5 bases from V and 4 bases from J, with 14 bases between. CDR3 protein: CASGPSGGGYGYTF. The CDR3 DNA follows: TGTGCTAGTGGTCCCTCGGGCGGGGGCTATGGCTACACCTTC.

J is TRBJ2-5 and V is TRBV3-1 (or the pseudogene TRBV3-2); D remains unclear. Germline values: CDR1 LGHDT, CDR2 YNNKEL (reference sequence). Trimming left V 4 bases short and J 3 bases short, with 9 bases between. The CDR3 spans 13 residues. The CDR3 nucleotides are TGTGCCAGCAGCCCCGGTGGAAAAGAGACCCAGTACTTC. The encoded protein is CASSPGGKETQYF.

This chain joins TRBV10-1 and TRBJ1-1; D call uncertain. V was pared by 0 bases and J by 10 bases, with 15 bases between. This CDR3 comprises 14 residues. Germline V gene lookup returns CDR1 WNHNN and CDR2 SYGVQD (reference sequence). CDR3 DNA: TGCGCCAGCAGTGAGTCGACGGCAGGTGGTAGAGCTTTCTTT. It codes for CASSESTAGGRAFF.

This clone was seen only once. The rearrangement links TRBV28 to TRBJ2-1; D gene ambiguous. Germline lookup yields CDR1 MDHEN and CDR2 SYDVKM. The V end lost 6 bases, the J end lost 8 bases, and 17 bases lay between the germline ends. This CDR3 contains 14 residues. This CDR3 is CASSLPPLGDEQFF. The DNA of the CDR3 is TGTGCCAGCAGCCTCCCTCCTCTTGGCGATGAGCAGTTCTTC.

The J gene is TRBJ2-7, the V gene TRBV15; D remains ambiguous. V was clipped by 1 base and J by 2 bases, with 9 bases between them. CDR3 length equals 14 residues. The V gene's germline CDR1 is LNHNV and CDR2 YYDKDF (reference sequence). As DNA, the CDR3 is TGTGCCACCAGCAGAGTAGGGTCCGCCTACGAGCAGTACTTC. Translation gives CATSRVGSAYEQYF.

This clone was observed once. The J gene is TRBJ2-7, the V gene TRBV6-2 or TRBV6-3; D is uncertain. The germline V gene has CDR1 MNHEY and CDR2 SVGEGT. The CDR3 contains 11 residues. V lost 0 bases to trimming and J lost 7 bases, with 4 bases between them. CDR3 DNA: TGTGCCAGCAGTTACTCGAGGGAGCAGTACTTC. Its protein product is CASSYSREQYF.

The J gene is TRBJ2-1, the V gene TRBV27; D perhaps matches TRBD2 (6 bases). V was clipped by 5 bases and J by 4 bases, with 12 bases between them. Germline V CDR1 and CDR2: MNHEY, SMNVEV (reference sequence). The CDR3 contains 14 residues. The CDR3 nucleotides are TGTGCCAGCAGTGACCAGGACTATTACAATGAGCAGTTCTTC. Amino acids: CASSDQDYYNEQFF.

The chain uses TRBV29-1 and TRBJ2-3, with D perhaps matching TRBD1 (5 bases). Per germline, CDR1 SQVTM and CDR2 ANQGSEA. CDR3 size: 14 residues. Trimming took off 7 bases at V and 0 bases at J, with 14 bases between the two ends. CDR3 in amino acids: CSAIAGASTDTQYF. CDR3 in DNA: TGCAGCGCCATCGCTGGGGCTAGCACAGATACGCAGTATTTT.

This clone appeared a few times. CDR3 bases: TGTGCCAGCAGTCCGGGGACAGGGAGAACCGGGGAGCTGTTTTTT. This sequence encodes CASSPGTGRTGELFF. The chain uses TRBV28 and TRBJ2-2; 9 bases match TRBD1. This CDR3 has 15 residues. V trimming: 5 bases; J trimming: 5 bases; junction bases outside the gene matches: 6. Germline V CDR1 and CDR2: MDHEN, SYDVKM.

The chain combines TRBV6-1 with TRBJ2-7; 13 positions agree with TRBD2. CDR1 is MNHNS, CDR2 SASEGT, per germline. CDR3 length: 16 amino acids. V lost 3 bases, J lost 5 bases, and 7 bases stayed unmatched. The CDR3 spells CASSDLLAGGPDEQYF. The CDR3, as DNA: TGTGCCAGCAGTGACCTACTAGCGGGAGGGCCAGACGAGCAGTACTTC.

The CDR3 spells CASSESGRDEQFF. DNA of the CDR3: TGCGCCAGCAGTGAATCCGGGAGGGATGAGCAGTTCTTC. The rearrangement links TRBV10-1 to TRBJ2-1, with 8 bases fitting TRBD2. The CDR3 has 13 amino acids. The V and J ends lost 3 bases and 8 bases, in that order; junction bases with no gene match: 3. The germline V gene encodes CDR1 WNHNN and CDR2 SYGVQD (reference sequence).

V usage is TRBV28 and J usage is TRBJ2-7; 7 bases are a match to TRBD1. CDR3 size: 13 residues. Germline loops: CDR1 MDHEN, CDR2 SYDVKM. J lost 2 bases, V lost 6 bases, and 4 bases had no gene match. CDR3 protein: CASRTQGTYEQYF. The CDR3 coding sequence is TGTGCCAGCAGAACACAGGGGACCTACGAGCAGTACTTC.

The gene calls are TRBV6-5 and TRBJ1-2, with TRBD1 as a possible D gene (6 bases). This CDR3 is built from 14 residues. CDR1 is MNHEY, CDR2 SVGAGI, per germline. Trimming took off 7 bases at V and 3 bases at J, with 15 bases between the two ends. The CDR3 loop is CASIGQGLDYGYTF. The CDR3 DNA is TGTGCCAGCATTGGGCAGGGGTTGGACTATGGCTACACCTTC.

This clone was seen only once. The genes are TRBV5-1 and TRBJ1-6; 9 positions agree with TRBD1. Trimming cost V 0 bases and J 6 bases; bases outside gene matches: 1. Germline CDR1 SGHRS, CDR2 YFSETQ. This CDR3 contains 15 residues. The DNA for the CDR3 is TGCGCCAGCAGCTTGGGACAGGGGGTTAATTCACCCCTCCACTTT. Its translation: CASSLGQGVNSPLHF.

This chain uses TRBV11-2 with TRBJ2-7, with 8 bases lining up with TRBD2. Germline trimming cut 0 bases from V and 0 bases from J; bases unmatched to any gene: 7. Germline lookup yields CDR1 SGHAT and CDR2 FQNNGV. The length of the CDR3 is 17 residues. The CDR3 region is CASSLDSAGGTSYEQYF. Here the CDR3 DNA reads TGTGCCAGCAGCTTAGATTCCGCGGGAGGTACCTCCTACGAGCAGTACTTC.

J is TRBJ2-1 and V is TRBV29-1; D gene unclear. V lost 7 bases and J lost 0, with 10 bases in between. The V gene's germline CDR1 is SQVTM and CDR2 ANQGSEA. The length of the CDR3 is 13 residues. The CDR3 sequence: CSAAGSSYNEQFF. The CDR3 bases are TGCAGCGCCGCAGGAAGCTCCTACAATGAGCAGTTCTTC.

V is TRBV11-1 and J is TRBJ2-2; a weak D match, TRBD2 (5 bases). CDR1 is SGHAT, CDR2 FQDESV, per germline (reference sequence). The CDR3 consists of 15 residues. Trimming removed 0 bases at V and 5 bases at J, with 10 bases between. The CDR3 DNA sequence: TGTGCCAGCAGCTTAGCGAACACTAGGACCGGGGAGCTGTTTTTT. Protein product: CASSLANTRTGELFF. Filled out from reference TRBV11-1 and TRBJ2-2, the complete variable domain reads EAEVAQSPRYKITEKSQAVAFWCDPISGHATLYWYRQILGQGPELLVQFQDESVVDDSQLPKDRFSAERLKGVDSTLKIQPAELGDSAMYLCASSLANTRTGELFFGEGSRLTVL.